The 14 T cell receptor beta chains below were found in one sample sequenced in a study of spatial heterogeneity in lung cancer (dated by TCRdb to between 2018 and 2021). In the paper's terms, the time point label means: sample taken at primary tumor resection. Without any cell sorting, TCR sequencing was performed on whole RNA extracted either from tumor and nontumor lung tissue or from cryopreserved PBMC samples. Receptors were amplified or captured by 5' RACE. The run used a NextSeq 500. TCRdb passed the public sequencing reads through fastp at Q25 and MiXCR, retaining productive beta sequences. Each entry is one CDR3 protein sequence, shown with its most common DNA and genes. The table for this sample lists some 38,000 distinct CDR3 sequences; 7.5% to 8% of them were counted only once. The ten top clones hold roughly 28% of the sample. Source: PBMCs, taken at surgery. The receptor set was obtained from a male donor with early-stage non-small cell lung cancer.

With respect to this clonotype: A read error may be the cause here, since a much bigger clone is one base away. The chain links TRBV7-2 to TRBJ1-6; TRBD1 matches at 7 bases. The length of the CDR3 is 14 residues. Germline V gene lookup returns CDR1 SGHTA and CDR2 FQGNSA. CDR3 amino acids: CAGSSQQGNSPLHF. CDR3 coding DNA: TGTGCCGGCAGCTCACAACAGGGGAATTCACCCCTCCACTTT.

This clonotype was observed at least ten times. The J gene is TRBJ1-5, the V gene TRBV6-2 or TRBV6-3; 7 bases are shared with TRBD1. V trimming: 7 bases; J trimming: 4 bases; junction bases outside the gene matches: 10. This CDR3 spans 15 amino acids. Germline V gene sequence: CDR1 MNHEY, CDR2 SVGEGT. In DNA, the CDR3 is TGTGCCAGCACTCTCCGGGACAGTCCTAATCAGCCCCAGCATTTT. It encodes CASTLRDSPNQPQHF.

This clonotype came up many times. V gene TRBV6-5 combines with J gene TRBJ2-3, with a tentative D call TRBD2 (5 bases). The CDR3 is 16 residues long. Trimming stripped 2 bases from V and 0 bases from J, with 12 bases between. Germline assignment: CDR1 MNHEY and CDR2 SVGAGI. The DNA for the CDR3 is TGTGCCAGCAGTTACGTGTTAGCGACTAGCACAGATACGCAGTATTTT. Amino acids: CASSYVLATSTDTQYF.

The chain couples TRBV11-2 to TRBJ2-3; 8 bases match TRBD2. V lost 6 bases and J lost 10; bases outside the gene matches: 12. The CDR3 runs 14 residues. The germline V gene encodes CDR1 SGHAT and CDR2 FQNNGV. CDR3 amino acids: CASRGMRGRPAQYF. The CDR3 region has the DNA TGTGCCAGCAGGGGGATGCGCGGGAGGCCGGCGCAGTATTTT.

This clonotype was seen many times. CDR3 bases: TGCAGTGCTAGAGGATACGACAGTAGCTCCTACAATGAGCAGTTCTTC. Protein product: CSARGYDSSSYNEQFF. J is TRBJ2-1 and V is TRBV20-1; a possible D gene is TRBD1 (5 bases). Germline lookup yields CDR1 DFQATT and CDR2 SNEGSKA (reference sequence). V was clipped by 1 base and J by 0 bases, with 13 bases between them. The CDR3 spans 16 residues.

In DNA, the CDR3 is TGTGCCAGCAGCCAATGGGAACAGGCCTACGAGCAGTACGTC. As protein: CASSQWEQAYEQYV. This sequence joins TRBV16 and TRBJ2-7; D possibly corresponds to TRBD1 (5 bases). Germline V gene lookup returns CDR1 KGHSY and CDR2 FQNENV. This CDR3 comprises 14 residues. With 1 base removed from V and 2 bases from J, the gap between germline ends came to 9 bases.

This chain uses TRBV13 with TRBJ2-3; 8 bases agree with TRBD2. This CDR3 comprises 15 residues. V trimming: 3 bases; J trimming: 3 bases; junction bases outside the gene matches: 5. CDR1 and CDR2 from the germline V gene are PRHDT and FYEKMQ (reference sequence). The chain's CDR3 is CASSFYSGGTDTQYF. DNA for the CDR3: TGTGCCAGCAGCTTCTACTCGGGAGGGACAGATACGCAGTATTTT.

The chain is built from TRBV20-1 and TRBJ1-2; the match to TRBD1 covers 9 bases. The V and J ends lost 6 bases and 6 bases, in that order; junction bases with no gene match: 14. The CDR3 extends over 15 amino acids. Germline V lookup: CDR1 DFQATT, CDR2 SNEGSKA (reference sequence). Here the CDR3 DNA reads TGCAGTGCCCACACGGGAAACAGGGGGCAAGATGGCTACACCTTC. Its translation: CSAHTGNRGQDGYTF.

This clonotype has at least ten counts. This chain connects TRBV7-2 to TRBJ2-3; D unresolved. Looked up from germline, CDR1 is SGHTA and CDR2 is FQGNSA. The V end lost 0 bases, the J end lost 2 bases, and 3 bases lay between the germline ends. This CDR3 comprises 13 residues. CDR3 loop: CASSLALTDTQYF. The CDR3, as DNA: TGTGCCAGCAGCTTAGCCCTCACAGATACGCAGTATTTT.

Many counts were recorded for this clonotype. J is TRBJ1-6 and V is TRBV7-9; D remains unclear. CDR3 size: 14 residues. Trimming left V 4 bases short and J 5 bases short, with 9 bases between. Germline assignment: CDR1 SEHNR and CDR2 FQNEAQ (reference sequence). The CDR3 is CASSSPAHNSPLHF. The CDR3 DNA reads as TGTGCCAGCAGCTCCCCGGCGCATAATTCACCCCTCCACTTT.

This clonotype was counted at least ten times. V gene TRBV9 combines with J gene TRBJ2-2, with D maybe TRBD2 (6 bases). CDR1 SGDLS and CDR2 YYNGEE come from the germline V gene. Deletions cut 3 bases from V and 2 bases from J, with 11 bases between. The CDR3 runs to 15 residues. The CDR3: CASSELAPNTGELFF. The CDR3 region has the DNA TGTGCCAGCAGCGAGCTAGCGCCCAACACCGGGGAGCTGTTTTTT. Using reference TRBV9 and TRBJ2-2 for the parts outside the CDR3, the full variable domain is DSGVTQTPKHLITATGQRVTLRCSPRSGDLSVYWYQQSLDQGLQFLIQYYNGEERAKGNILERFSAQQFPDLHSELNLSSLELGDSALYFCASSELAPNTGELFFGEGSRLTVL.

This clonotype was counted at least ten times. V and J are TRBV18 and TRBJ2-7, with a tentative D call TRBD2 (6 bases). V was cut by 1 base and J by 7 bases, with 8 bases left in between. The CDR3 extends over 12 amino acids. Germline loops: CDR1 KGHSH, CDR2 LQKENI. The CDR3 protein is CASSPQGTEQYF. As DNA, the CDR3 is TGTGCCAGCTCACCACAGGGGACTGAGCAGTACTTC.

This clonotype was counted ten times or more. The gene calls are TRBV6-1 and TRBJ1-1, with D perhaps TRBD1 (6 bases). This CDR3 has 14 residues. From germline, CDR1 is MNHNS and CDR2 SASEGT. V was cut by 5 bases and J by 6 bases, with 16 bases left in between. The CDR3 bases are TGTGCCAGCAGTTACTGGCAGGGGAGGGCTGAAGCTTTCTTT. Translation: CASSYWQGRAEAFF.

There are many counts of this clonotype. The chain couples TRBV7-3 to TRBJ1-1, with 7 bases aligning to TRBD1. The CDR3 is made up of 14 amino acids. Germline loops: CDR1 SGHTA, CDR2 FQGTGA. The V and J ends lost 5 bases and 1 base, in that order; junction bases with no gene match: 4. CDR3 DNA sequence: TGTGCCAGCAGCGCCGGGACAGAGAACACTGAAGCTTTCTTT. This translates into CASSAGTENTEAFF. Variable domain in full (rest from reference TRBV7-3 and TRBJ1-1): GAGVSQTPSNKVTEKGKYVELRCDPISGHTALYWYRQSLGQGPEFLIYFQGTGAADDSGLPNDRFFAVRPEGSVSTLKIQRTERGDSAVYLCASSAGTENTEAFFGQGTRLTVV.